This T cell receptor beta chain was profiled in a study of chemoradiotherapy in HPV16-positive cancers (dated by TCRdb to 2021 to 2024). Broadly, across the study: Candidate HPV-specific T-cell clones and common TCR motifs were defined by functional T-cell assays performed on cells from a couple of HPV16-positive patients. The study asked whether T-cell immunity against the HPV oncoproteins E6 and E7 changes during chemoradiotherapy and whether it affects survival. TCR repertoires from roughly 93 patients with HPV-related cancers were then used to track the candidate HPV-specific TCRs and motifs.

A few counts support this clone. No antigen is known for it. One base away there is no much larger clone; base qualities are not given. Because repertoires were sampled repeatedly during chemoradiotherapy, clonal expansion in the tumor microenvironment could be followed. Libraries were made using the immunoSEQ multiplex PCR assay. The table was pulled from immuneACCESS by TCRdb, which kept in-frame rearrangements only. Such tables lose some clones; where checked, under half of the loss comes from unresolved V genes, and the rest has no known cause. Present in this sample are over 10,000 clones, roughly nine tenths of which were seen just once. The top ten constitute over 2.5% of the sample. V is clipped by 7 bases and J by 3 bases, and the sequence between their germline boundaries is 7 bases long. The CDR3 spans 11 residues, from the cysteine through the phenylalanine. Only the CDR3 DNA stays, 33 bases, in frame from base 1. CDR1 SGHNT and CDR2 YYREEE were looked up in the germline V gene (reference sequence).

The full study reports these points: Expansion of candidate HPV-specific clones and E7-related TCR motifs was observed in the tumor microenvironment during treatment, whereas no such expansion was observed for non-HPV-specific T cells. In HPV16-positive patients, expansion of HPV-responsive T cells during chemoradiotherapy was found to be associated with improved recurrence-free survival. The functional definition of HPV-specific T cells came from only two HPV16-positive patients, and the survival association was reported for HPV16-positive patients.

This TCR derives from a human donor with HPV-associated anogenital cancer. Recombination linked TRBV5-4 to TRBJ1-1; the D gene is perhaps TRBD1, on 5 matching bases. Sequenced material: blood, taken from a patient who underwent chemoradiotherapy. Here the CDR3 is given as CASGGYTEAFF. The nucleotide sequence is given as TGTGCCAGCGGGGGGTACACTGAAGCTTTCTTT.